A single sample is the source of the 27 T cell receptor beta chains below, sequenced in a study of T cell repertoires in cytomegalovirus infection. TCRdb reprocessed the reads with MiXCR, giving one entry per CDR3 protein. The sample has over 300,000 distinct CDR3 sequences, roughly 16% seen once. The material sequenced was PBMCs. Source of these receptors: a human donor in good health (CMV status not recorded). Some clones in this sample may be carry-over from other donors' samples.

This clonotype was seen a handful of times. J is TRBJ1-2 and V is TRBV7-9; 7 nucleotides align to TRBD1. The CDR3 totals 14 residues. Trimming removed 5 bases from V and 2 bases from J; junction bases left unmatched: 5. CDR1 and CDR2 from the germline V gene are SEHNR and FQNEAQ (reference sequence). CDR3 sequence: CASSPTGDNYGYTF. Written as DNA, the CDR3 is TGTGCCAGCAGCCCAACAGGGGACAACTATGGCTACACCTTC.

This clonotype was observed many times. The chain has TRBV4-2 and TRBJ1-2; D call uncertain. Trimming took off 1 base at V and 3 bases at J, with 15 bases between the two ends. The CDR3 loop spans 16 amino acids. The germline gives CDR1 LGHNA, CDR2 YNFKEQ. The CDR3 nucleotides read TGTGCCAGCAGCCAAGGGTGGCAGGCCGGCGACTATGGCTACACCTTC. Its protein product is CASSQGWQAGDYGYTF.

This clonotype came up many times. V and J are TRBV7-8 and TRBJ2-4, with 7 bases that match TRBD1. Germline CDR1 SGHVS, CDR2 FQNEAQ. Trimming at V came to 5 bases and at J to 4 bases, leaving 5 bases not matched to a gene. The CDR3 runs 14 residues. CDR3 nucleotides: TGTGCCAGCAGCCCCACAGGGGCGAAAAACATTCAGTACTTC. The encoded protein is CASSPTGAKNIQYF. Filled out from reference TRBV7-8 and TRBJ2-4, the complete variable domain reads GAGVSQSPRYKVAKRGQDVALRCDPISGHVSLFWYQQALGQGPEFLTYFQNEAQLDKSGLPSDRFFAERPEGSVSTLKIQRTQQEDSAVYLCASSPTGAKNIQYFGAGTRLSVL.

This clonotype was seen more than once but under ten times. The chain couples TRBV7-2 to TRBJ1-5; D gene ambiguous. The CDR3 length is 13 residues. Germline V CDR1 and CDR2: SGHTA, FQGNSA. V was clipped by 0 bases and J by 7 bases, with 7 bases between them. CDR3 nucleotides: TGTGCCAGCAGCTTAGCCACAGTACAGCCCCAGCATTTT. It yields the protein CASSLATVQPQHF.

The chain is built from TRBV7-2 and TRBJ2-2; D is unclear. CDR1 and CDR2 from the germline V gene are SGHTA and FQGNSA. The germline V and J ends were trimmed by 5 bases and 6 bases, with 19 bases remaining between them. CDR3 length: 16 amino acids. CDR3: CASSLVPRGPSGELFF. For the CDR3, the DNA is TGTGCCAGCAGCCTAGTACCTAGAGGTCCGTCCGGGGAGCTGTTTTTT.

The rearrangement links TRBV7-9 to TRBJ2-4; D perhaps matches TRBD1 (8 bases). V gave up 5 bases and J gave up 5 bases, with 16 bases separating them. Per germline, CDR1 SEHNR and CDR2 FQNEAQ (reference sequence). The CDR3 contains 15 residues. The CDR3 DNA reads TGTGCCAGCAGCGGGGGGGCAGGGGGCGAAAACATTCAGTACTTC. It codes for CASSGGAGGENIQYF.

This chain links TRBV5-4 with TRBJ2-5, with a weak D call TRBD2 (6 bases). Trimming left V 4 bases short and J 1 base short, with 17 bases between. CDR3 length: 16 residues. CDR1 is SGHNT, CDR2 YYREEE, per germline (reference sequence). The CDR3 sequence: CASSLDSLRGQETQYF. The DNA of the CDR3 is TGTGCCAGCAGCCTCGACAGCCTGCGGGGCCAAGAGACCCAGTACTTC.

This clonotype was counted many times. The chain uses TRBV7-8 and TRBJ2-2; 7 bases align to TRBD1. Germline V gives CDR1 SGHVS, CDR2 FQNEAQ. The length of the CDR3 is 16 residues. V was clipped by 1 base and J by 1 base; unmatched bases: 3. The CDR3 nucleotides read TGTGCCAGCAGCTTAGTAGACAGGGTGAACACCGGGGAGCTGTTTTTT. It encodes CASSLVDRVNTGELFF.

This clonotype was found a few times. The chain employs TRBV5-4 and TRBJ2-6; 7 positions agree with TRBD1. J was trimmed by 0 bases and V by 6 bases; bases with no gene match: 12. CDR1 is SGHNT and CDR2 is YYREEE in the germline V gene (reference sequence). There are 18 residues in the CDR3. For the CDR3, the DNA is TGTGCCAGCATGAGACAGGGCGACTTACTCTCTGGGGCCAACGTCCTGACTTTC. This codes for CASMRQGDLLSGANVLTF. Based on the CDR3 plus reference TRBV5-4 and TRBJ2-6, the full variable domain is ETGVTQSPTHLIKTRGQQVTLRCSSQSGHNTVSWYQQALGQGPQFIFQYYREEENGRGNFPPRFSGLQFPNYSSELNVNALELDDSALYLCASMRQGDLLSGANVLTFGAGSRLTVL.

The CDR3 spells CASSVVPLLAGSTDTQYF. CDR3 in DNA: TGTGCCAGCAGCGTAGTCCCTCTACTAGCGGGGAGCACAGATACGCAGTATTTT. V is TRBV9 and J is TRBJ2-3; TRBD2 matches 10 bases. CDR3 length equals 18 residues. Losses at the gene ends were 0 bases for V and 0 bases for J; bases not matched to a gene: 7. Germline CDR1 reads SGDLS; CDR2 reads YYNGEE.

This clonotype was seen many times. The rearrangement joins TRBV5-1 to TRBJ2-5, with D possibly being TRBD2 (7 bases). The CDR3 has 14 residues. With 4 bases removed from V and 4 bases from J, the gap between germline ends came to 14 bases. Germline V lookup: CDR1 SGHRS, CDR2 YFSETQ. CDR3 DNA: TGCGCCAGCAGCACGGGGGGCGCCGGAGAGACCCAGTACTTC. It specifies CASSTGGAGETQYF.

The rearrangement links TRBV20-1 to TRBJ1-2; D ambiguous. V shed 0 bases and J shed 4 bases, with 6 bases lying between them. The CDR3 consists of 12 residues. Germline-derived CDR1 and CDR2 are DFQATT and SNEGSKA (reference sequence). In DNA form, the CDR3 reads TGCAGTGCTAGAGATCCCGGCTATGGCTACACCTTC. This sequence encodes CSARDPGYGYTF.

CDR3 bases: TGTGCCATCAGTGAGAGGTGGCCTGGACAGGGGGCGCTACCCGGCTACACCTTC. Its protein is CAISERWPGQGALPGYTF. V is TRBV10-3 and J is TRBJ1-2; 11 bases line up with TRBD1. The trim removed 2 bases at V and 8 bases at J, leaving 16 bases unmatched. CDR1 is ENHRY, CDR2 SYGVKD, per germline. CDR3 length equals 18 residues.

This clonotype was counted between two and nine times. The chain joins TRBV5-4 to TRBJ2-3, with D tentatively TRBD1 (6 bases). Trimming pared 4 bases from V and 1 base from J, leaving 13 bases between. Per germline, CDR1 SGHNT and CDR2 YYREEE (reference sequence). This CDR3 spans 15 amino acids. The CDR3 coding sequence is TGTGCCAGCAGCCCAAGGGACACCGGCACAGATACGCAGTATTTT. Translation gives CASSPRDTGTDTQYF.

This rearrangement joins TRBV20-1 to TRBJ2-5, with D possibly being TRBD2 (6 bases). Germline assignment: CDR1 DFQATT and CDR2 SNEGSKA (reference sequence). Deletions cut 0 bases from V and 2 bases from J, with 13 bases between. CDR3 length: 15 amino acids. This chain's CDR3 is CSARDWRVEQETQYF. As DNA, the CDR3 is TGCAGTGCTAGAGACTGGAGGGTCGAACAAGAGACCCAGTACTTC.

The chain joins TRBV15 to TRBJ2-2; D is perhaps TRBD1 (6 bases). V was pared by 3 bases and J by 4 bases, with 15 bases between. The CDR3 sequence is 16 residues long. From germline, CDR1 is LNHNV and CDR2 YYDKDF (reference sequence). The CDR3, as DNA: TGTGCCACCAGCAGCCCAAAGACAGGTCGCACCGGGGAGCTGTTTTTT. Encoded protein: CATSSPKTGRTGELFF.

As for this clonotype: Lacking the conserved final phenylalanine or tryptophan, this CDR3 likely reflects a read error. V is TRBV24-1 and J is TRBJ2-3; D unclear. V shed 4 bases and J shed 2 bases, with 0 bases lying between them. The germline CDR1 and CDR2 sequences are KGHDR and SFDVKD. This CDR3 comprises 11 residues. In DNA, the CDR3 is TGTGCCACCAGTGACACAGATACGCAGTATTTA. This encodes CATSDTDTQYL.

As DNA, the CDR3 is TGTGCCAGCAGTTTGTCGGGAGTTCGGGAGACCCAGTACTTC. Encoded protein: CASSLSGVRETQYF. The chain couples TRBV12-3 or TRBV12-4 to TRBJ2-5; D possibly corresponds to TRBD2 (6 bases). CDR3 length equals 14 residues. V was shortened by 3 bases and J by 5 bases, with 13 bases between the two germline ends.

This clonotype was recorded at least ten times. The chain is built from TRBV7-2 and TRBJ2-5, with 16 bases aligning to TRBD2. Germline trimming cut 5 bases from V and 4 bases from J; bases unmatched to any gene: 10. The CDR3 loop spans 18 amino acids. CDR1 and CDR2 from the germline V gene are SGHTA and FQGNSA. CDR3: CASSTNRGLAGGLETQYF. CDR3 DNA: TGTGCCAGCAGCACCAACCGGGGACTAGCGGGGGGGCTAGAGACCCAGTACTTC.

This clonotype appeared a few times. V usage is TRBV28 and J usage is TRBJ1-5; the D gene is possibly TRBD1 (5 bases). This CDR3 spans 16 amino acids. V was clipped by 5 bases and J by 4 bases, with 18 bases between them. The V gene's germline CDR1 is MDHEN and CDR2 SYDVKM. The CDR3 DNA reads TGTGCCAGCAGTAGAATGGGTCGGGGGTCGAATCAGCCCCAGCATTTT. It codes for CASSRMGRGSNQPQHF.

The V call is TRBV18, the J call TRBJ2-7; D possibly corresponds to TRBD1 (6 bases). Germline assignment: CDR1 KGHSH and CDR2 LQKENI. The CDR3 has 13 residues. V lost 5 bases to trimming and J lost 6 bases, with 14 bases between them. DNA for the CDR3: TGTGCCAGCTCAGCCGGGACACCGAGCGAGCAGTACTTC. It encodes CASSAGTPSEQYF.

This clonotype was observed at least ten times. The rearrangement joins TRBV10-3 to TRBJ2-2; no reliable D call. Germline CDR1 ENHRY, CDR2 SYGVKD. Trimming shortened V by 5 bases and J by 5 bases, and 3 bases separated the two germline ends. CDR3 length: 11 amino acids. The CDR3 region is CAISLTGELFF. The CDR3 nucleotides read TGTGCCATCAGTTTAACCGGGGAGCTGTTTTTT.

This sequence joins TRBV9 and TRBJ2-3, with 11 bases identical to TRBD2. The germline CDR1 and CDR2 sequences are SGDLS and YYNGEE. With 5 bases clipped from V and 6 bases from J, the junction kept 8 bases outside the gene matches. This CDR3 region has 15 residues. The DNA for the CDR3 is TGTGCCAGCAGTGCTCTAGCGGGGGGTCTGGATACGCAGTATTTT. Translation gives CASSALAGGLDTQYF.

This clonotype has a count of ten or more. The gene calls are TRBV6-5 and TRBJ2-3; the match to TRBD2 covers 10 bases. V lost 6 bases to trimming and J lost 0 bases; unmatched junction nucleotides: 12. The germline CDR1 and CDR2 sequences are MNHEY and SVGAGI. This CDR3 is built from 18 residues. CDR3 residues: CASSQRSGGGASTDTQYF. The CDR3 DNA is TGTGCCAGCAGCCAACGGAGCGGGGGGGGAGCTAGCACAGATACGCAGTATTTT.

This clonotype was counted many times. The J gene is TRBJ2-5, the V gene TRBV7-2; a possible D gene is TRBD2 (7 bases). CDR1 is SGHTA and CDR2 is FQGNSA in the germline V gene. Trimming cost V 4 bases and J 5 bases, with 17 bases left between them. The CDR3 contains 15 residues. The CDR3 is CASSSPGGLRETQYF. CDR3 bases: TGTGCCAGCAGCTCCCCGGGGGGCCTAAGGGAGACCCAGTACTTC. Combining the CDR3 with reference TRBV7-2 and TRBJ2-5 gives the whole variable domain GAGVSQSPSNKVTEKGKDVELRCDPISGHTALYWYRQSLGQGLEFLIYFQGNSAPDKSGLPSDRFSAERTGGSVSTLTIQRTQQEDSAVYLCASSSPGGLRETQYFGPGTRLLVL.

This clonotype occurred a few times. This chain links TRBV15 with TRBJ1-1; maybe TRBD1 (5 bases). CDR1 and CDR2 (germline): LNHNV, YYDKDF (reference sequence). The V gene lost 5 bases and the J gene lost 1 base, with 17 bases spanning the gap. This CDR3 comprises 16 residues. The CDR3 reads CATSPELGGGNTEAFF. The CDR3 nucleotides read TGTGCCACCAGCCCCGAGCTTGGGGGGGGGAACACTGAAGCTTTCTTT.

The sample holds a few counts of this clonotype. The rearrangement joins TRBV28 to TRBJ1-5; D uncertain. The CDR3 loop spans 12 amino acids. Trimming removed 7 bases at V and 4 bases at J, with 8 bases between. Germline V lookup: CDR1 MDHEN, CDR2 SYDVKM. The CDR3 region has the DNA TGTGCCAGCAACGTACAGAATCAGCCCCAGCATTTT. Its translation is CASNVQNQPQHF.